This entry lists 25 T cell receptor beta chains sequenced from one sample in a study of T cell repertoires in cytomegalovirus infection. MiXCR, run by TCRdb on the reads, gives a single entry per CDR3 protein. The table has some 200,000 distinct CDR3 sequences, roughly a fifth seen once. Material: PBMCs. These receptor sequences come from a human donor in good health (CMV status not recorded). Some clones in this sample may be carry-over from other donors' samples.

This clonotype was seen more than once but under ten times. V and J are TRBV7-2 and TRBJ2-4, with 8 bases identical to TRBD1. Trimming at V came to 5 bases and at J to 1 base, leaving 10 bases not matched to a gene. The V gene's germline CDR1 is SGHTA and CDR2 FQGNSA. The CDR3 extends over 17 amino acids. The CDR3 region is CASSPGRGRPAKNIQYF. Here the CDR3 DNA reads TGTGCCAGCAGCCCAGGCAGGGGGCGGCCCGCCAAAAACATTCAGTACTTC.

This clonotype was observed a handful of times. The CDR3 spells CASSAEGTNEQFF. For the CDR3, the DNA is TGTGCCAGTAGTGCCGAGGGCACCAATGAGCAGTTCTTC. The V gene is TRBV19, the J gene TRBJ2-1; perhaps TRBD2 as D (5 bases). Trimming stripped 5 bases from V and 6 bases from J, with 11 bases between. This CDR3 has 13 amino acids. CDR1 and CDR2 (germline): LNHDA, SQIVND (reference sequence).

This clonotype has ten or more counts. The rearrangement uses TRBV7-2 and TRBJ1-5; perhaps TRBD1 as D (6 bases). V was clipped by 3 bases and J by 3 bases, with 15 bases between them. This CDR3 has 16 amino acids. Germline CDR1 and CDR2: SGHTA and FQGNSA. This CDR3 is CASSLGGGGHNQPQHF. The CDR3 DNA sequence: TGTGCCAGCAGCTTGGGGGGAGGGGGGCACAATCAGCCCCAGCATTTT. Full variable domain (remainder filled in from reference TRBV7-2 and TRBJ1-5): GAGVSQSPSNKVTEKGKDVELRCDPISGHTALYWYRQSLGQGLEFLIYFQGNSAPDKSGLPSDRFSAERTGGSVSTLTIQRTQQEDSAVYLCASSLGGGGHNQPQHFGDGTRLSIL.

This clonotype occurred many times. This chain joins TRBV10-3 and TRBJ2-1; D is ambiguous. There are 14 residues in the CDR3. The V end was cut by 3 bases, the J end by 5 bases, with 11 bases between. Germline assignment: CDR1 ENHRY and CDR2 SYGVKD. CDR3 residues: CAISDTTDDNEQFF. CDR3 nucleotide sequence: TGTGCCATCAGTGATACAACGGACGACAATGAGCAGTTCTTC.

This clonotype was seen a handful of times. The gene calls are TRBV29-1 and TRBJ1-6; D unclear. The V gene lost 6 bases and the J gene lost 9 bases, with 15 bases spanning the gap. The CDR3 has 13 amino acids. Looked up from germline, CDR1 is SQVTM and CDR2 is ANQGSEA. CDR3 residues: CSVSQTGGSPLHF. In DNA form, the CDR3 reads TGCAGCGTCTCTCAGACGGGCGGTTCACCCCTCCACTTT.

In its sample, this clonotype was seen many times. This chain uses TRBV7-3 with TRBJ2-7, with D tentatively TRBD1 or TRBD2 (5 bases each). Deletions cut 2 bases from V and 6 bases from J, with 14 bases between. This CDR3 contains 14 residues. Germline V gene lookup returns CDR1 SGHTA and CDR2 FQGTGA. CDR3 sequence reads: CASSLFPRDGEQYF. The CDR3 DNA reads TGTGCCAGCAGCTTATTCCCCAGGGACGGCGAGCAGTACTTC. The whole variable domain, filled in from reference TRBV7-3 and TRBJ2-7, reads GAGVSQTPSNKVTEKGKYVELRCDPISGHTALYWYRQSLGQGPEFLIYFQGTGAADDSGLPNDRFFAVRPEGSVSTLKIQRTERGDSAVYLCASSLFPRDGEQYFGPGTRLTVT.

The CDR3 nucleotides read TGCAGTGCTCGGACAGGGGGGGACGAAAAACTGTTTTTT. This sequence encodes CSARTGGDEKLFF. The rearrangement links TRBV20-1 to TRBJ1-4; TRBD1 agrees at 10 bases. CDR1 is DFQATT, CDR2 SNEGSKA, per germline (reference sequence). This CDR3 comprises 13 residues. The J segment lost 8 bases and the V segment lost 5 bases, leaving 5 bases of the junction unmatched.

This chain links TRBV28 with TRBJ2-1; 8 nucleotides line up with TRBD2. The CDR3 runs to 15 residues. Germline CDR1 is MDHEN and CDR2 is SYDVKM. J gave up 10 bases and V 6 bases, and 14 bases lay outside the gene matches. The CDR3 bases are TGTGCCAGCAGCCCCAAAACTAGCGGAGGGGGGGAGCAGTTCTTC. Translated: CASSPKTSGGGEQFF. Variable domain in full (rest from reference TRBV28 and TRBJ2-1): DVKVTQSSRYLVKRTGEKVFLECVQDMDHENMFWYRQDPGLGLRLIYFSYDVKMKEKGDIPEGYSVSREKKERFSLILESASTNQTSMYLCASSPKTSGGGEQFFGPGTRLTVL.

The CDR3 here is CASSPRGTGGWNTEAFF. Written as DNA, the CDR3 is TGTGCCAGCAGTCCCCGGGGGACAGGGGGATGGAACACTGAAGCTTTCTTT. This rearrangement joins TRBV27 to TRBJ1-1; 11 bases agree with TRBD1. The CDR3 covers 17 residues. V shed 5 bases, J shed 1 base, and the junction held 9 bases outside the gene matches. CDR1 is MNHEY and CDR2 is SMNVEV in the germline V gene (reference sequence).

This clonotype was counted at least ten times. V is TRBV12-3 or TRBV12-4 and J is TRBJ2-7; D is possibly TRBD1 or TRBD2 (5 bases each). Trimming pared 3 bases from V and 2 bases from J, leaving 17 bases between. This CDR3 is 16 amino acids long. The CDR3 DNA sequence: TGTGCCAGCAGTTTGGGGCGGGCGACCTCTGCCTACGAGCAGTACTTC. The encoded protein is CASSLGRATSAYEQYF.

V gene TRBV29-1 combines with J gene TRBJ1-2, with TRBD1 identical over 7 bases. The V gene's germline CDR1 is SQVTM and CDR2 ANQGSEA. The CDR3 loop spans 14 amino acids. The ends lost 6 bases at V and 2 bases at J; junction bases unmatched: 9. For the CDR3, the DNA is TGCAGCGTGAAATCCGGGACAGCGAACTATGGCTACACCTTC. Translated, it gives CSVKSGTANYGYTF. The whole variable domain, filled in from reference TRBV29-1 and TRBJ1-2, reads SAVISQKPSRDICQRGTSLTIQCQVDSQVTMMFWYRQQPGQSLTLIATANQGSEATYESGFVIDKFPISRPNLTFSTLTVSNMSPEDSSIYLCSVKSGTANYGYTFGSGTRLTVV.

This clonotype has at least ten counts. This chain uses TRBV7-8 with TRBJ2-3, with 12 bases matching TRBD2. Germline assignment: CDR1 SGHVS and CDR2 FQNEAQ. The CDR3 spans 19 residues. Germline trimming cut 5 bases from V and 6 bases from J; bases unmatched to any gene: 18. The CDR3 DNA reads TGTGCCAGCAGCCTCTTTACTAGCGGGGGGCTCCAGGGAGGGGATACGCAGTATTTT. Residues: CASSLFTSGGLQGGDTQYF. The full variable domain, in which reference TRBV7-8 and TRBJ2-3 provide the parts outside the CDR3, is GAGVSQSPRYKVAKRGQDVALRCDPISGHVSLFWYQQALGQGPEFLTYFQNEAQLDKSGLPSDRFFAERPEGSVSTLKIQRTQQEDSAVYLCASSLFTSGGLQGGDTQYFGPGTRLTVL.

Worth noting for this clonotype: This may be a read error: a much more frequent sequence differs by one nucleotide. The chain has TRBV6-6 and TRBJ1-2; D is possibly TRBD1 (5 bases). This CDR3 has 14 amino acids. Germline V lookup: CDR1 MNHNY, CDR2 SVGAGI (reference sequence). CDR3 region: CANSSLLRDGGYTF. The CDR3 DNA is TGTGCCAACAGTTCTTTATTGAGGGACGGTGGCTACACCTTC.

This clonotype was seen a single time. The CDR3 DNA reads TGTGCCAGCAGCCAACGGACAGGGGAGTACGATACGCAGTATTTT. It specifies CASSQRTGEYDTQYF. The chain joins TRBV14 to TRBJ2-3; 9 bases are a match to TRBD1. The germline V gene has CDR1 SGHDN and CDR2 FVKESK. CDR3 length equals 15 residues. Trimming took 2 bases from V and 6 from J; bases not matched to a gene: 6. The complete variable domain, with remaining parts taken from reference TRBV14 and TRBJ2-3, reads EAGVTQFPSHSVIEKGQTVTLRCDPISGHDNLYWYRRVMGKEIKFLLHFVKESKQDESGMPNNRFLAERTGGTYSTLKVQPAELEDSGVYFCASSQRTGEYDTQYFGPGTRLTVL.

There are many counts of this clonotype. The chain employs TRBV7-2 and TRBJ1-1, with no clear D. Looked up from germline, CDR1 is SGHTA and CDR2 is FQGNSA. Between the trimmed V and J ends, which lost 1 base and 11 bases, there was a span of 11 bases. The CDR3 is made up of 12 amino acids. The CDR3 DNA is TGTGCCAGCAGCTTAGATCTCAGTAGGGCTTTCTTT. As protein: CASSLDLSRAFF. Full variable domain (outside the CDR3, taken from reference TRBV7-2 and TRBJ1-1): GAGVSQSPSNKVTEKGKDVELRCDPISGHTALYWYRQSLGQGLEFLIYFQGNSAPDKSGLPSDRFSAERTGGSVSTLTIQRTQQEDSAVYLCASSLDLSRAFFGQGTRLTVV.

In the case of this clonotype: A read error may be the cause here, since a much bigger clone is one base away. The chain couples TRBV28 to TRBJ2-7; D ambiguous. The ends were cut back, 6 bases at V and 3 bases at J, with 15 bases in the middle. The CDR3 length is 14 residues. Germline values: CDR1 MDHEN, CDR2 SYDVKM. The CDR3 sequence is CASRLGQWSYEQYF. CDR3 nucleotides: TGTGCCAGCAGATTAGGGCAATGGAGCTACGAGCAGTACTTC. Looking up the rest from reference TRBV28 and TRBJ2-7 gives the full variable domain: DVKVTQSSRYLVKRTGEKVFLECVQDMDHENMFWYRQDPGLGLRLIYFSYDVKMKEKGDIPEGYSVSREKKERFSLILESASTNQTSMYLCASRLGQWSYEQYFGPGTRLTVT.

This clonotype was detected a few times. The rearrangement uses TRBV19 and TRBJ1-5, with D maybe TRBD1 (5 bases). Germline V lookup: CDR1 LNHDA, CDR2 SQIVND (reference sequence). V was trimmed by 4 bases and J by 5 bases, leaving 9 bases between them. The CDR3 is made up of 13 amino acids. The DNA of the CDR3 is TGTGCCAGTAGTAGGGGACTTTATCAGCCCCAGCATTTT. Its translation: CASSRGLYQPQHF.

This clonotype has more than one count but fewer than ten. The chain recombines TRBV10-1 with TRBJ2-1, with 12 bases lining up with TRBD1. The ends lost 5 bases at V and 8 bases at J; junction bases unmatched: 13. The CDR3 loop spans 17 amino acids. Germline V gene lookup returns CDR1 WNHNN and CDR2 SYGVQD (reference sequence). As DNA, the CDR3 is TGCGCCAGCAGTCGCCTTGGGGGACAGGGGGCTTCGGATGAGCAGTTCTTC. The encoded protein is CASSRLGGQGASDEQFF.

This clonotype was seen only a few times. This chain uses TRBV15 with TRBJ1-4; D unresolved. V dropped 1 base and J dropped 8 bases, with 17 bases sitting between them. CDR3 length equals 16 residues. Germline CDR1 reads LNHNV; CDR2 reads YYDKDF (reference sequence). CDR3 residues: CATSRGRGTLREKLFF. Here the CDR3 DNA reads TGTGCCACCAGCAGAGGAAGAGGAACCCTCAGGGAAAAACTGTTTTTT.

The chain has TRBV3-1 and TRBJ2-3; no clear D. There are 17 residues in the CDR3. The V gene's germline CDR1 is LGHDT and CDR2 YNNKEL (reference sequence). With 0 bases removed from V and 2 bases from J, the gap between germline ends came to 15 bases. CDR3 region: CASSQEWDSQNTDTQYF. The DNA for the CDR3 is TGTGCCAGCAGCCAAGAATGGGATAGCCAGAACACAGATACGCAGTATTTT.

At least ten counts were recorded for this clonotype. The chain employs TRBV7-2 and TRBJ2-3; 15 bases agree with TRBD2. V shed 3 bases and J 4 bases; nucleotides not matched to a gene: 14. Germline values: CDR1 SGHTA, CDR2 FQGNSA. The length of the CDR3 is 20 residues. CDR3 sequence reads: CASSLAYRGLAGGTPDTQYF. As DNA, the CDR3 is TGTGCCAGCAGCTTGGCCTACCGGGGACTAGCGGGAGGCACGCCAGATACGCAGTATTTT.

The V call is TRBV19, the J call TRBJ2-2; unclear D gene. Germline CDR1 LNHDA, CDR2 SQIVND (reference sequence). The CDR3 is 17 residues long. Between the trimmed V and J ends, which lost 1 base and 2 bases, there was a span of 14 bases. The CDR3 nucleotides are TGTGCCAGTAGTATAGTGGGTATGCGTTCTAACACCGGGGAGCTGTTTTTT. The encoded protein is CASSIVGMRSNTGELFF.

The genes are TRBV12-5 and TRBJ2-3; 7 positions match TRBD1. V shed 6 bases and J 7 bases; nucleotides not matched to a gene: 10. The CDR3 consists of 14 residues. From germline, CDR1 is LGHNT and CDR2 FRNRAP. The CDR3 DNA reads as TGTGCTAGTGGAGTCGGGACAGACCACCATACGCAGTATTTT. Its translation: CASGVGTDHHTQYF.

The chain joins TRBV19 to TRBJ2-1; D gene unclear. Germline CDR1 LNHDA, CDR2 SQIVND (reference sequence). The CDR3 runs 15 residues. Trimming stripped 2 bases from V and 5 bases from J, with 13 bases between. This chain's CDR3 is CASSIPPTRNNEQFF. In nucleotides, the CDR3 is TGTGCCAGTAGTATACCCCCGACACGAAACAATGAGCAGTTCTTC. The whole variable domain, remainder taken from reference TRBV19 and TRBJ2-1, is DGGITQSPKYLFRKEGQNVTLSCEQNLNHDAMYWYRQDPGQGLRLIYYSQIVNDFQKGDIAEGYSVSREKKESFPLTVTSAQKNPTAFYLCASSIPPTRNNEQFFGPGTRLTVL.

Here the CDR3 reads CSASPTGGGPYGYTF. The CDR3 bases are TGCAGTGCTAGTCCGACAGGGGGGGGGCCCTATGGCTACACCTTC. This chain connects TRBV20-1 to TRBJ1-2, with 9 bases aligning to TRBD1. The CDR3 loop spans 15 amino acids. Germline CDR1 reads DFQATT; CDR2 reads SNEGSKA (reference sequence). With 3 bases clipped from V and 4 bases from J, the junction kept 9 bases outside the gene matches.